Presented here are 26 T cell receptor beta chains from one specimen sequenced in a study of regulatory T cells in long-lasting Graves disease. Time point described: persistent/refractory GD, antithyroid drugs over 5 years with positive TRAb. PBMCs were the source of the RNA used for TCR sequencing. Investigators prepared the TCR beta libraries by applying iRepertoire HTBI primers and Arm-PCR of CDR3 regions. Using its own MiXCR run on the multiplex PCR reads, TCRdb lists one record per CDR3 protein. In the table there are more than 300,000 distinct CDR3 sequences, roughly a fifth of which are singletons. Source: peripheral blood mononuclear cells (PBMCs), taken when the disease was refractory, from a patient treated with antithyroid drugs. The receptors derive from a female donor with Graves disease.

The chain combines TRBV6-1 with TRBJ2-2, with D possibly matching TRBD2 (6 bases). The ends were cut back, 6 bases at V and 5 bases at J, with 16 bases in the middle. The CDR3 length is 15 residues. Germline lookup yields CDR1 MNHNS and CDR2 SASEGT. CDR3 region: CASSHTGVGTGELFF. Written as DNA, the CDR3 is TGTGCCAGCAGCCACACGGGAGTCGGTACCGGGGAGCTGTTTTTT.

Ten or more counts support this clonotype. The chain recombines TRBV3-1 with TRBJ2-7; the D is unclear. CDR1 and CDR2 (germline): LGHDT, YNNKEL (reference sequence). V lost 1 base and J 5 bases, leaving 12 bases between the germline ends. There are 14 residues in the CDR3. The CDR3 region has the DNA TGTGCCAGCAGCCAAGGATGGCTGAGTGACGAGCAGTACTTC. Translation gives CASSQGWLSDEQYF.

This clonotype was seen ten or more times. The rearrangement links TRBV12-3 or TRBV12-4 to TRBJ1-2; D is uncertain. V lost 6 bases to trimming and J lost 8 bases, with 13 bases between them. This CDR3 comprises 12 residues. The CDR3 coding sequence is TGTGCCAGCAGCTCCCACTCTAGGGGCTACACCTTC. It specifies CASSSHSRGYTF.

This clonotype has at least ten counts. This chain joins TRBV7-2 and TRBJ1-1; weak D call: TRBD1 (6 bases). Trimming took off 5 bases at V and 6 bases at J, with 16 bases between the two ends. Looked up from germline, CDR1 is SGHTA and CDR2 is FQGNSA. The CDR3 runs 14 residues. The DNA of the CDR3 is TGTGCCAGCAGCCCGCGGGGGGGGCAAGCTGAAGCTTTCTTT. Its protein is CASSPRGGQAEAFF.

This clonotype was observed a few times. The chain joins TRBV18 to TRBJ2-1; D is undetermined. The V and J ends lost 3 bases and 6 bases respectively, with 9 bases between them. The germline V gene encodes CDR1 KGHSH and CDR2 LQKENI. The CDR3 length is 13 residues. CDR3 coding DNA: TGTGCCAGCTCACCTCCTAACGGCAATGAGCAGTTCTTC. Translation gives CASSPPNGNEQFF.

The CDR3 sequence: CASSIDRRGNTEAFF. The CDR3 region has the DNA TGTGCCAGTAGTATAGATAGGAGGGGGAACACTGAAGCTTTCTTT. The genes are TRBV19 and TRBJ1-1; possible D gene TRBD1, 5 bases. Between the trimmed V and J ends, which lost 0 bases and 1 base, there was a span of 9 bases. There are 15 residues in the CDR3. Germline V gene data show CDR1 as LNHDA and CDR2 as SQIVND (reference sequence).

Notes on this clonotype: Mismatch with germline at one junction end may stem from a read error. The chain uses TRBV7-9 and TRBJ1-1; D is ambiguous. Germline loops: CDR1 SEHNR, CDR2 FQNEAQ (reference sequence). The length of the CDR3 is 13 residues. The CDR3 loop is CASLNPPFTKAFF. In DNA, the CDR3 is TGTGCCAGCTTAAACCCGCCGTTCACTAAAGCTTTCTTT.

The chain couples TRBV20-1 to TRBJ2-7; 12 nucleotides line up with TRBD2. Germline V CDR1 and CDR2: DFQATT, SNEGSKA (reference sequence). The CDR3 consists of 18 residues. Trimming removed 6 bases from V and 3 bases from J; junction bases left unmatched: 18. The CDR3: CSANHRLTSGRSLYEQYF. The CDR3 nucleotides read TGCAGTGCGAACCACCGCCTAACTAGCGGGAGGTCCCTCTACGAGCAGTACTTC.

This clonotype was counted many times. The rearrangement uses TRBV28 and TRBJ2-6, with D hard to call. Per the germline V gene, CDR1 is MDHEN and CDR2 is SYDVKM. V lost 7 bases to trimming and J lost 4 bases, with 8 bases between them. The CDR3 is made up of 13 amino acids. CDR3 sequence: CASMGYGANVLTF. The CDR3 coding sequence is TGTGCCAGCATGGGATACGGGGCCAACGTCCTGACTTTC.

This clonotype has at least ten counts. V usage is TRBV28 and J usage is TRBJ2-7, with unresolved D. Per germline, CDR1 MDHEN and CDR2 SYDVKM. The CDR3 length is 16 residues. Trimming took off 3 bases at V and 3 bases at J, with 18 bases between the two ends. CDR3 DNA: TGTGCCAGCAGTTTCCCGTTGACCCGGGCTCTCTACGAGCAGTACTTC. Its protein product is CASSFPLTRALYEQYF.

V is TRBV20-1 and J is TRBJ1-5, with 8 bases lining up with TRBD1. Trimming cost V 1 base and J 0 bases; bases outside gene matches: 8. This CDR3 spans 17 amino acids. Germline-derived CDR1 and CDR2 are DFQATT and SNEGSKA (reference sequence). CDR3 residues: CSARGGTGPHSNQPQHF. The CDR3 nucleotides read TGCAGTGCTAGAGGAGGGACAGGACCACATAGCAATCAGCCCCAGCATTTT.

This clonotype was recorded a few times. The rearrangement uses TRBV7-9 and TRBJ1-1; D perhaps matches TRBD1 (5 bases). Germline loops: CDR1 SEHNR, CDR2 FQNEAQ (reference sequence). Trimming stripped 5 bases from V and 5 bases from J, with 12 bases between. CDR3 length: 13 amino acids. This CDR3 is CASSQRGGTEAFF. In DNA, the CDR3 is TGTGCCAGCAGCCAACGTGGGGGGACTGAAGCTTTCTTT.

This clonotype was recorded many times. This chain uses TRBV28 with TRBJ1-1, with 8 positions matching TRBD1. V lost 6 bases, J lost 8 bases, and 8 bases stayed unmatched. The CDR3 is 13 residues long. Germline V lookup: CDR1 MDHEN, CDR2 SYDVKM. In DNA, the CDR3 is TGTGCCAGCAGCATTCCGGACAGGGCGGAAGCTTTCTTT. Its protein product is CASSIPDRAEAFF.

This clonotype was seen at least ten times. The chain employs TRBV28 and TRBJ2-5, with 10 bases matching TRBD2. CDR3 length: 14 amino acids. V was pared by 3 bases and J by 4 bases, with 2 bases of the junction left unmatched. Germline V gives CDR1 MDHEN, CDR2 SYDVKM. The CDR3 protein is CASSFLAGGETQYF. DNA for the CDR3: TGTGCCAGCAGTTTCTTAGCGGGAGGAGAGACCCAGTACTTC.

With respect to this clonotype: This may arise from a read error, as a much more abundant clone is one base away. The chain couples TRBV7-9 to TRBJ2-5, with 13 bases that match TRBD2. Germline loops: CDR1 SEHNR, CDR2 FQNEAQ (reference sequence). This CDR3 is 17 amino acids long. For the CDR3, the DNA is TGTGCCAGCAGCCCAGGACTAGCGGGAGTTGGGGGGGAGACCCAGCACTTC. Protein: CASSPGLAGVGGETQHF.

This clonotype showed up just once. Possible read error: a much larger clone is one base away. The CDR3 does not close with the conserved phenylalanine or tryptophan, likely indicating a read error. The chain combines TRBV6-9 with TRBJ1-5; D not resolved. With 4 bases removed from V and 7 bases from J, the gap between germline ends came to 11 bases. This CDR3 region has 13 residues. Germline assignment: CDR1 MNHGY and CDR2 SVAAGI. The CDR3 bases are TGTGCCAGCAGTTCACTCCCGGTACAGCCCCAGCATCTT. It is translated as CASSSLPVQPQHL.

This clonotype has at least ten counts. V gene TRBV6-5 combines with J gene TRBJ1-2; 7 positions agree with TRBD1. V trimming: 0 bases; J trimming: 6 bases; junction bases outside the gene matches: 7. The CDR3 has 15 amino acids. Looked up from germline, CDR1 is MNHEY and CDR2 is SVGAGI. In DNA form, the CDR3 reads TGTGCCAGCAGTTACTCAGTAGGGGGCAGGAATGGCTACACCTTC. Encoded protein: CASSYSVGGRNGYTF.

Comments on this clonotype: Since a much larger clone is just one base distant, this may be a read error. The chain has TRBV6-2 or TRBV6-3 and TRBJ2-6; 7 nucleotides line up with TRBD1. Germline values: CDR1 MNHEY, CDR2 SVGEGT. The CDR3 sequence is 14 residues long. Unmatched junction bases numbered 5, after V lost 5 bases and J lost 7 bases. The CDR3 protein is CASSLGQAANVLTF. The CDR3, as DNA: TGTGCCAGCAGTCTCGGACAGGCAGCCAACGTCCTGACTTTC.

The sample holds many counts of this clonotype. The chain employs TRBV7-9 and TRBJ1-2; unclear D gene. Germline lookup yields CDR1 SEHNR and CDR2 FQNEAQ (reference sequence). The CDR3 totals 18 residues. Trimming cost V 1 base and J 6 bases, with 24 bases left between them. The CDR3 nucleotides are TGTGCCAGCAGCTTAGGCCCTTCACGCGGCAGGCTGGCGGATGGCTACACCTTC. Its translation: CASSLGPSRGRLADGYTF.

This clonotype was seen a few times. The CDR3 nucleotides are TGTGCCAGCAGTTTACCAGGGGGATTCTACGAGCAGTACTTC. Residues: CASSLPGGFYEQYF. The chain joins TRBV28 to TRBJ2-7; 7 bases are a match to TRBD1. V shed 2 bases and J 3 bases; nucleotides not matched to a gene: 4. CDR1 is MDHEN and CDR2 is SYDVKM in the germline V gene. CDR3 size: 14 residues.

The rearrangement links TRBV11-2 to TRBJ2-1, with TRBD1 as a possible D gene (6 bases). V was cut by 8 bases and J by 0 bases, with 14 bases left in between. The germline gives CDR1 SGHAT, CDR2 FQNNGV. The CDR3 length is 15 residues. The CDR3 region has the DNA TGTGCCAGCGGCCGGGACACAAACTCCTACAATGAGCAGTTCTTC. Protein sequence: CASGRDTNSYNEQFF.

This clonotype was found many times. V is TRBV28 and J is TRBJ2-7, with a tentative D call TRBD1 (6 bases). CDR3 length: 13 residues. Trimming removed 8 bases at V and 2 bases at J, with 13 bases between. Per germline, CDR1 MDHEN and CDR2 SYDVKM. The CDR3 coding sequence is TGTGCCAGCGGGACATCTGACCCCTACGAGCAGTACTTC. Residues: CASGTSDPYEQYF.

This clonotype was observed many times. V gene TRBV15 combines with J gene TRBJ1-4; D unclear. The CDR3 contains 16 residues. CDR1 and CDR2 (germline): LNHNV, YYDKDF (reference sequence). The V end lost 0 bases, the J end lost 2 bases, and 10 bases lay between the germline ends. The CDR3 DNA sequence: TGTGCCACCAGCAGAGATCGGGGAAGGACTAATGAAAAACTGTTTTTT. Protein product: CATSRDRGRTNEKLFF.

The chain joins TRBV12-3 or TRBV12-4 to TRBJ2-1, with D unclear. Trimming removed 3 bases at V and 9 bases at J, with 9 bases between. The length of the CDR3 is 12 residues. The CDR3 region has the DNA TGTGCCAGCAGTTTGGTGGTGGCTGAGCAGTTCTTC. It is translated as CASSLVVAEQFF.

The chain recombines TRBV19 with TRBJ2-2, with 11 bases identical to TRBD2. Per germline, CDR1 LNHDA and CDR2 SQIVND (reference sequence). This CDR3 has 17 amino acids. V lost 1 base and J lost 1; bases outside the gene matches: 2. CDR3 sequence reads: CASSIAGLAVNTGELFF. For the CDR3, the DNA is TGTGCCAGTAGTATAGCGGGACTAGCGGTGAACACCGGGGAGCTGTTTTTT.

This clonotype was observed at least ten times. The chain links TRBV6-9 to TRBJ1-1; tentative D call: TRBD1 (6 bases). The CDR3 runs 11 residues. Trimming removed 3 bases at V and 10 bases at J, with 9 bases between. Looked up from germline, CDR1 is MNHGY and CDR2 is SVAAGI. CDR3: CASSYGGRAFF. The CDR3 DNA reads as TGTGCCAGCAGTTACGGGGGGCGAGCTTTCTTT.